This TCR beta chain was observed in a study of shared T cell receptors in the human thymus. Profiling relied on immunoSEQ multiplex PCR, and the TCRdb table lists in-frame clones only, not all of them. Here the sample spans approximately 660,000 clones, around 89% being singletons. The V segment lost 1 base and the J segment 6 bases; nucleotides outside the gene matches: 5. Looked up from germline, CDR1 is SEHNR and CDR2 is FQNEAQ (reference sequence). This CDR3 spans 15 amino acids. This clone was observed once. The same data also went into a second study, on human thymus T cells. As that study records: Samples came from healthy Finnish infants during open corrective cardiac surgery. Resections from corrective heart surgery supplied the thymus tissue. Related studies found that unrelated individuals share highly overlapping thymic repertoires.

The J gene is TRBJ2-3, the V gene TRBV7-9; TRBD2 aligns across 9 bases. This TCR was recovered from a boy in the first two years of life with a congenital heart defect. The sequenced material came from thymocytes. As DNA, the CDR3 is TGTGCCAGCAGCTTAGGTAGCGGGGGCCCGGATACGCAGTATTTT. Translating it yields CASSLGSGGPDTQYF. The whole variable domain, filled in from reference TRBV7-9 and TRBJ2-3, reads DTGVSQNPRHKITKRGQNVTFRCDPISEHNRLYWYRQTLGQGPEFLTYFQNEAQLEKSRLLSDRFSAERPKGSFSTLEIQRTEQGDSAMYLCASSLGSGGPDTQYFGPGTRLTVL.